This TCR beta chain was sequenced for a study of T-cell reconstitution after alpha-beta-depleted transplantation in children. Notes on the study in general: Recipient T cells and thymic progenitors that survived gave rise to the high TCRbeta diversity observed at day 60 in some patients. Several hundred graft clones that had expanded were reportedly the source of alpha-beta T cells about two months after transplant. After one year, T-cell counts and TCRbeta diversity mostly came from new T cells.

Preparing the TCRbeta library involved the use of unique molecular identifiers. TCRdb fed the PCR reads into MiXCR, producing one record per CDR3 protein. The table records fewer than 400,000 distinct CDR3 sequences, approximately 23% of them present only once. Details on this clonotype: Its antigen remains unidentified.

Trimming removed 5 bases from V and 1 base from J, with 8 bases in between. Germline CDR1 and CDR2: KGHSH and LQKENI. This CDR3 has 13 amino acids. Sequencing was performed on PBMCs, mostly from graft donor cells, taken 180 days after TCRalphabeta/CD19-depleted stem cell transplant. This chain uses TRBV18 with TRBJ2-5; D is ambiguous. This clonotype was sampled from a male patient between 5 and 17 years old who had a stem cell transplant for acute lymphoblastic leukemia, so the T cells may come from the graft donor. The CDR3 DNA reads TGTGCCAGCTCATCAGGTTTCCAAGAGACCCAGTACTTC. Protein product: CASSSGFQETQYF.